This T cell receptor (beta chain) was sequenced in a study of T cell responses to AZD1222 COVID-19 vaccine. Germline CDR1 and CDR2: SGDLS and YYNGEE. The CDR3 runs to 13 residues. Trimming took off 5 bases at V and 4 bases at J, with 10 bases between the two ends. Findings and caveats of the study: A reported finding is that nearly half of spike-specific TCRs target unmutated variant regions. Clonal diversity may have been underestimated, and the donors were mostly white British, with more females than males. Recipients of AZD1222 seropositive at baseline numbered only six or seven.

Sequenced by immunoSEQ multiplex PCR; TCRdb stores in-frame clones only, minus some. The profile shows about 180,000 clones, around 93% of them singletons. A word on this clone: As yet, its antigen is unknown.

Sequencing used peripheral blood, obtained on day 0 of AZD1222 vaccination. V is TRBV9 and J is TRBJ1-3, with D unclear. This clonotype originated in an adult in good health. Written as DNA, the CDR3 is TGTGCCAGCAGACCTCCCTCAGGAAACACCATATATTTT. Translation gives CASRPPSGNTIYF.